The 3 T cell receptor beta chains reported below all come from one sample, sequenced in a study of blood T cell repertoires in COVID-19. Produced via immunoSEQ multiplex PCR; TCRdb's table is partial and in-frame only. The sample yields 86,000 or so clones, approximately 79% seen once. Sequenced material: peripheral blood. Source of these receptors: a man in his 70s with acute or convalescent COVID-19.

The rearrangement uses TRBV18 and TRBJ2-1, with a tentative D call TRBD2 (7 bases). CDR3 length equals 18 residues. V was pared by 4 bases and J by 5 bases, with 24 bases between. Germline CDR1 reads KGHSH; CDR2 reads LQKENI. The CDR3 nucleotides read TGTGCCAGCTCACGGGATTTAAGGGGGGGCTCTGGAGACAATGAGCAGTTCTTC. This gives the protein CASSRDLRGGSGDNEQFF.

This clone was seen more than once but under ten times. V is TRBV3-1 (or the pseudogene TRBV3-2) and J is TRBJ2-2; 10 bases are a match to TRBD2. Trimming at V came to 0 bases and at J to 6 bases, leaving 4 bases not matched to a gene. CDR3 length: 16 amino acids. Germline lookup yields CDR1 LGHDT and CDR2 YNNKEL (reference sequence). As DNA, the CDR3 is TGTGCCAGCAGCCAAGATAAGCGGGGGGGCCCCGGGGAGCTGTTTTTT. Translation gives CASSQDKRGGPGELFF.

This chain links TRBV7-6 with TRBJ2-2; unclear D gene. Trimming removed 2 bases from V and 3 bases from J, with 4 bases in between. The germline V gene encodes CDR1 SGHVS and CDR2 FNYEAQ. CDR3 length: 13 residues. The CDR3 loop reads CASSLRDTGELFF. CDR3 sequence (DNA): TGTGCCAGCAGCTTACGTGACACCGGGGAGCTGTTTTTT. Full variable domain (rest looked up from reference TRBV7-6 and TRBJ2-2): GAGVSQSPRYKVTKRGQDVALRCDPISGHVSLYWYRQALGQGPEFLTYFNYEAQQDKSGLPNDRFSAERPEGSISTLTIQRTEQRDSAMYRCASSLRDTGELFFGEGSRLTVL.